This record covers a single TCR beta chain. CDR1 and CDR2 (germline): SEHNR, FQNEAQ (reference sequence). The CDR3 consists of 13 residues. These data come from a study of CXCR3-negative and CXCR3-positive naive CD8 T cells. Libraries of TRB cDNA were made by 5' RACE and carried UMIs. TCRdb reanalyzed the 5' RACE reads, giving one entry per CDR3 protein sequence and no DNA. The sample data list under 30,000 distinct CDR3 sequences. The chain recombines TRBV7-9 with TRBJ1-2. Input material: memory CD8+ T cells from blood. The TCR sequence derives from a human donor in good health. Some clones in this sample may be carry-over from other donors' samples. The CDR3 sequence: CASSSVSNYGYTF.